This record looks at one TCR beta chain sequence and its context. This sample was taken from a study of blood T cell repertoires in COVID-19. Study-wide context: Some COVID-19 samples were acute and others convalescent; all came from the United States, Italy and Spain. The analysed material was cDNA or gDNA that came from T cells, B-cell-depleted T cells, or PBMCs.

The CDR3 runs 16 residues. CDR1 and CDR2 (germline): KGHSH, LQKENI. V lost 8 bases and J 0 bases, leaving 19 bases between the germline ends. The protocol was immunoSEQ multiplex PCR, while the TCRdb copy is restricted to in-frame clones and leaves out a portion. The repertoire includes about 320,000 clones, 89% of them detected once, and nearly 6.5% sits in the top ten. This clonotype originated in a man between 18 and 35 years old who had recovered from COVID-19. Sequencing was performed on peripheral blood. V gene TRBV18 combines with J gene TRBJ1-1, with TRBD1 as a possible D gene (5 bases). This CDR3 is CASGRLRQRMNTEAFF. The DNA of the CDR3 is TGTGCCAGCGGCAGGTTGAGACAGCGCATGAACACTGAAGCTTTCTTT.